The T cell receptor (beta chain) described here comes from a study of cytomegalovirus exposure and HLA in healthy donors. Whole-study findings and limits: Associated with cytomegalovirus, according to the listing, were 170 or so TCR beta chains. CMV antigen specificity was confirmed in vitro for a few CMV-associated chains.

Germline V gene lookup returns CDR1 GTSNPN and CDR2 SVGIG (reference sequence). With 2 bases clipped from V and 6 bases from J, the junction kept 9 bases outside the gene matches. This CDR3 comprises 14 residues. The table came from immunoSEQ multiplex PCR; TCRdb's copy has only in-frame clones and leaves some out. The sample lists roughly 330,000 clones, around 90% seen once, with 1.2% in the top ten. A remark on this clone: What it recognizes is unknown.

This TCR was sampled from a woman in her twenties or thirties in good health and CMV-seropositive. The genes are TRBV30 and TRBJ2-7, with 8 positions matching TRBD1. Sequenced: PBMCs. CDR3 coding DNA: TGTGCCTGGAGTAGGCTGGACAGGGAGCGCGAGCAGTACTTC. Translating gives CAWSRLDREREQYF. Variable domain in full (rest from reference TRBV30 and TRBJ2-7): SQTIHQWPATLVQPVGSPLSLECTVEGTSNPNLYWYRQAAGRGLQLLFYSVGIGQISSEVPQNLSASRPQDRQFILSSKKLLLSDSGFYLCAWSRLDREREQYFGPGTRLTVT.